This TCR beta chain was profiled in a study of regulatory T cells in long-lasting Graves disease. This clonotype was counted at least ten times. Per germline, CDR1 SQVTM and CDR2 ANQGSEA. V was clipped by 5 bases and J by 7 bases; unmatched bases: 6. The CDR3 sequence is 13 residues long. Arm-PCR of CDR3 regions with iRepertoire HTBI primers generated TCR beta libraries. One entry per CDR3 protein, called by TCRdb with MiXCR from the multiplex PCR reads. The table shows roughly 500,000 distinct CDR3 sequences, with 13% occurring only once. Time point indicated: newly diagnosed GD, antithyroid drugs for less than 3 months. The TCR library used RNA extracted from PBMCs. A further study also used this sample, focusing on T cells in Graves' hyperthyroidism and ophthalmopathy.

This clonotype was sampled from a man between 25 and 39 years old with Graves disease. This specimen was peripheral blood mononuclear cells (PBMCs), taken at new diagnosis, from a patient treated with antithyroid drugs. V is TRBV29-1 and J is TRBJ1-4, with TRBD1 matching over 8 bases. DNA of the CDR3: TGCAGCGTTAGGGACAGGACAGGTGAAAAACTGTTTTTT. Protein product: CSVRDRTGEKLFF.